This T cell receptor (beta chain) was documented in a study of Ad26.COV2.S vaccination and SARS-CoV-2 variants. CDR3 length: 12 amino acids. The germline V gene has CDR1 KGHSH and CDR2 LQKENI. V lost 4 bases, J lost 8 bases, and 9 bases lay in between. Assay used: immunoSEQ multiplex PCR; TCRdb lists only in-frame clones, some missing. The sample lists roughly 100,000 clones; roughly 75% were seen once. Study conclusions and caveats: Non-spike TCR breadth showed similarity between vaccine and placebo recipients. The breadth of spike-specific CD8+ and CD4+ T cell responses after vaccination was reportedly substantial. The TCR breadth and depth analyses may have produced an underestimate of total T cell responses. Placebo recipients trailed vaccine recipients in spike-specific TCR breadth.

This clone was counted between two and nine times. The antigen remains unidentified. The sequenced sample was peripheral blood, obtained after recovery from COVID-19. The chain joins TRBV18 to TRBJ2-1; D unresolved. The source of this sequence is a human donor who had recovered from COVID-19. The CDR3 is CASSQTADEQFF. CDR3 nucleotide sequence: TGTGCCAGCTCACAAACCGCCGATGAGCAGTTCTTC.